These 30 T cell receptor beta chains were sequenced from one sample in a study. TCRdb itself ran the RT-PCR reads through MiXCR, one entry per CDR3 protein. The sample includes 650,000 to 800,000 distinct CDR3 sequences, approximately 15% seen only once; the top ten take roughly 3.9%. Sequencing input: memory CD4+ T cells from blood. The source of these receptors is a female donor in good health, serving as a healthy control.

The J gene is TRBJ1-2, the V gene TRBV24-1; D uncertain. This CDR3 is built from 14 residues. Germline V gene sequence: CDR1 KGHDR, CDR2 SFDVKD. V was clipped by 0 bases and J by 0 bases, with 4 bases between them. CDR3 amino acids: CATSDLMANYGYTF. The CDR3 DNA sequence: TGTGCCACCAGTGATTTGATGGCTAACTATGGCTACACCTTC.

This clonotype occurred a few times. This chain connects TRBV20-1 to TRBJ1-2; the match to TRBD1 covers 8 bases. Germline values: CDR1 DFQATT, CDR2 SNEGSKA (reference sequence). The junction had 6 bases not matched to a gene; V was cut back by 6 bases and J by 3 bases. The CDR3 runs to 13 residues. Here the CDR3 reads CSARTGFDYGYTF. CDR3 in DNA: TGCAGTGCCAGGACAGGGTTTGACTATGGCTACACCTTC.

The chain has TRBV12-3 or TRBV12-4 and TRBJ1-1; 7 bases match TRBD1. Germline trimming cut 6 bases from V and 9 bases from J; bases unmatched to any gene: 1. This CDR3 has 10 residues. The CDR3 DNA is TGTGCCAGCAGACAGGGGCAAGCTTTCTTT. Protein: CASRQGQAFF.

The V gene is TRBV10-3, the J gene TRBJ2-3, with D hard to call. The ends were cut back, 8 bases at V and 4 bases at J, with 10 bases in the middle. CDR1 is ENHRY, CDR2 SYGVKD, per germline. This CDR3 comprises 12 residues. For the CDR3, the DNA is TGTGCCATCTCTGCTCAGGCAGATACGCAGTATTTT. It yields the protein CAISAQADTQYF.

This clonotype was counted between two and nine times. V gene TRBV7-2 combines with J gene TRBJ2-3, with 7 bases lining up with TRBD1. The CDR3 covers 14 residues. The germline CDR1 and CDR2 sequences are SGHTA and FQGNSA. J was trimmed by 5 bases and V by 5 bases; bases with no gene match: 7. The CDR3 region has the DNA TGTGCCAGCAGCCGCGACAGGGCAGGAGATACGCAGTATTTT. Translated, it gives CASSRDRAGDTQYF.

Only a few counts were recorded for this clonotype. The J gene is TRBJ1-1, the V gene TRBV7-2; possibly TRBD1 for D (6 bases). Germline V CDR1 and CDR2: SGHTA, FQGNSA. The V gene lost 3 bases and the J gene lost 7 bases, with 15 bases spanning the gap. This CDR3 has 14 amino acids. CDR3 amino acids: CASSFNRVNGEAFF. The CDR3, as DNA: TGTGCCAGCAGCTTCAACAGGGTTAACGGTGAAGCTTTCTTT.

This clonotype was picked up many times. The V gene is TRBV5-6, the J gene TRBJ2-5; TRBD2 matches at 8 bases. Germline loops: CDR1 SGHDT, CDR2 YYEEEE. There are 14 residues in the CDR3. Losses at the gene ends were 4 bases for V and 4 bases for J; bases not matched to a gene: 6. CDR3 sequence: CASSNGGASETQYF. Here the CDR3 DNA reads TGTGCCAGCAGCAACGGGGGGGCCTCAGAGACCCAGTACTTC.

This clonotype appeared a few times. The rearrangement joins TRBV20-1 to TRBJ2-7; D is unclear. CDR3 length equals 14 residues. CDR1 and CDR2 from the germline V gene are DFQATT and SNEGSKA (reference sequence). V lost 3 bases and J lost 5, with 17 bases in between. The DNA of the CDR3 is TGCAGTGCTAGTGGCCCGGCAGACGCTAACGAGCAGTACTTC. Translating gives CSASGPADANEQYF.

This clonotype was counted only a few times. The rearrangement uses TRBV29-1 and TRBJ1-2, with 8 bases aligning to TRBD1. After removal of 7 bases from V and 2 bases from J, the junction contained 12 bases not matched to a gene. CDR1 and CDR2 (germline): SQVTM, ANQGSEA. The CDR3 is 15 amino acids. Here the CDR3 DNA reads TGCAGCGCCTGGTCCAGGACAGGGCAGAACTATGGCTACACCTTC. Translating it yields CSAWSRTGQNYGYTF.

This clonotype has more than one count but fewer than ten. The chain recombines TRBV12-3 or TRBV12-4 with TRBJ1-5, with unresolved D. The CDR3 runs 14 residues. V gave up 8 bases and J gave up 3 bases, with 14 bases separating them. In DNA, the CDR3 is TGTGCCAGCGGAAAGGGCGCTTTCAATCAGCCCCAGCATTTT. It translates to CASGKGAFNQPQHF.

This clonotype was recorded at least ten times. The chain links TRBV20-1 to TRBJ2-1; 8 nucleotides line up with TRBD2. CDR3 size: 19 residues. Germline V gives CDR1 DFQATT, CDR2 SNEGSKA (reference sequence). The V segment lost 1 base and the J segment 0 bases; nucleotides outside the gene matches: 14. DNA of the CDR3: TGCAGTGCTAGAGTACGGAGTAGCGGGGTATCAAGCTCCTACAATGAGCAGTTCTTC. As protein: CSARVRSSGVSSSYNEQFF.

This clonotype was counted at least ten times. The chain links TRBV4-2 to TRBJ2-7, with TRBD2 as a possible D gene (6 bases). The germline CDR1 and CDR2 sequences are LGHNA and YNFKEQ. The CDR3 runs 16 residues. V lost 1 base and J lost 5, with 18 bases in between. CDR3 region: CASSQGLVGGFDEQYF. The CDR3, as DNA: TGTGCCAGCAGCCAAGGTTTAGTTGGAGGGTTCGACGAGCAGTACTTC.

This clonotype was observed at least ten times. This chain connects TRBV6-6 to TRBJ2-1; D perhaps matches TRBD2 (5 bases). V was trimmed by 2 bases and J by 7 bases, leaving 15 bases between them. CDR1 and CDR2 (germline): MNHNY, SVGAGI (reference sequence). The CDR3 has 15 residues. CDR3 residues: CASSYPQRTGNEQFF. CDR3 coding DNA: TGTGCCAGCAGTTACCCCCAACGGACTGGGAATGAGCAGTTCTTC.

The rearrangement uses TRBV20-1 and TRBJ1-2; a possible D gene is TRBD1 (5 bases). This CDR3 spans 14 amino acids. The germline CDR1 and CDR2 sequences are DFQATT and SNEGSKA (reference sequence). Trimming removed 1 base from V and 2 bases from J, with 11 bases in between. CDR3 sequence: CSARGGTTNYGYTF. CDR3 in DNA: TGCAGTGCTAGAGGAGGGACGACGAACTATGGCTACACCTTC.

This clonotype has a count of ten or more. The chain joins TRBV5-1 to TRBJ1-1; D might be TRBD1 (6 bases). V was shortened by 5 bases and J by 3 bases, with 20 bases between the two germline ends. In germline, CDR1 is SGHRS, CDR2 YFSETQ. This CDR3 region has 16 residues. Written as DNA, the CDR3 is TGCGCCAGCAGACAACAGGGTACGGCGGGAGACACTGAAGCTTTCTTT. The encoded protein is CASRQQGTAGDTEAFF.

This clonotype was detected only a few times. The chain uses TRBV12-3 or TRBV12-4 and TRBJ2-5; D is possibly TRBD2 (5 bases). Trimming removed 3 bases at V and 5 bases at J, with 16 bases between. The CDR3 covers 15 residues. DNA of the CDR3: TGTGCCAGCAGTTTGAGGGCTAAGCAATCGGAGACCCAGTACTTC. Its protein is CASSLRAKQSETQYF.

This clonotype was seen at least ten times. The CDR3 is CASGRLGETQYF. DNA of the CDR3: TGTGCCAGCGGGAGACTAGGAGAGACCCAGTACTTC. The V and J genes are TRBV9 and TRBJ2-5, with a tentative D call TRBD2 (6 bases). Germline V gives CDR1 SGDLS, CDR2 YYNGEE. The CDR3 loop spans 12 amino acids. The V end lost 7 bases, the J end lost 4 bases, and 11 bases lay between the germline ends.

This clonotype was detected only a few times. It may be a read error: a sequence one base away is much more abundant. Because it lacks the conserved phenylalanine or tryptophan at the end, this CDR3 is likely a read error. The chain is built from TRBV6-5 and TRBJ1-6; D gene uncertain. The CDR3 spans 17 residues. V gave up 6 bases and J gave up 4 bases, with 19 bases separating them. Germline V gives CDR1 MNHEY, CDR2 SVGAGI. CDR3 amino acids: CASRGSFTPSYNSPLHS. In DNA, the CDR3 is TGTGCCAGCAGGGGGTCCTTTACCCCCTCTTATAATTCACCCCTCCACTCT.

The sample holds a few counts of this clonotype. The V call is TRBV7-2, the J call TRBJ1-1; D unclear. Trimming cost V 5 bases and J 2 bases, with 18 bases left between them. The germline CDR1 and CDR2 sequences are SGHTA and FQGNSA. This CDR3 spans 16 amino acids. The CDR3 spells CASSPQLAGKNTEAFF. DNA for the CDR3: TGTGCCAGCAGCCCCCAACTGGCGGGGAAAAACACTGAAGCTTTCTTT.

The V gene is TRBV7-2, the J gene TRBJ1-5; D is ambiguous. The germline CDR1 and CDR2 sequences are SGHTA and FQGNSA. The CDR3 has 14 residues. The V end lost 1 base, the J end lost 6 bases, and 10 bases lay between the germline ends. CDR3 DNA sequence: TGTGCCAGCAGCTTAGTGCACACCACTCAGCCCCAGCATTTT. Translated: CASSLVHTTQPQHF.

The chain recombines TRBV6-5 with TRBJ1-1, with D perhaps matching TRBD1 (5 bases). V lost 0 bases and J lost 5, with 13 bases in between. Germline CDR1 MNHEY, CDR2 SVGAGI. The CDR3 sequence is 15 residues long. The CDR3 bases are TGTGCCAGCAGTTACTCATGGGGGGGGGGGACTGAAGCTTTCTTT. Translated, it gives CASSYSWGGGTEAFF.

In DNA form, the CDR3 reads TGTGCCAGCAGTGAGCGACTCCGGGACAGGGGAACCGATACGCAGTATTTT. Amino acid sequence: CASSERLRDRGTDTQYF. The gene calls are TRBV27 and TRBJ2-3; 10 bases fit TRBD1. Looked up from germline, CDR1 is MNHEY and CDR2 is SMNVEV (reference sequence). V was pared by 5 bases and J by 6 bases, with 14 bases of the junction left unmatched. The CDR3 is 17 amino acids.

This clonotype was picked up many times. The chain couples TRBV5-1 to TRBJ1-1; no clear D gene. Trimming cost V 0 bases and J 1 base, with 4 bases left between them. Germline V CDR1 and CDR2: SGHRS, YFSETQ. This CDR3 contains 13 residues. CDR3 loop: CASSLAENTEAFF. The DNA for the CDR3 is TGCGCCAGCAGCTTGGCAGAGAACACTGAAGCTTTCTTT.

J is TRBJ1-1 and V is TRBV12-3 or TRBV12-4, with TRBD1 matching over 7 bases. The CDR3 runs 16 residues. V trimming: 7 bases; J trimming: 4 bases; junction bases outside the gene matches: 15. This chain's CDR3 is CASTKQSGGASTEAFF. As DNA, the CDR3 is TGTGCCAGCACCAAGCAATCAGGGGGGGCGAGCACTGAAGCTTTCTTT.

CDR3 coding DNA: TGTGCCAGTAGTACTCGAACAAAAGAAGCTTTCTTT. Translated: CASSTRTKEAFF. The chain uses TRBV19 and TRBJ1-1; D is uncertain. Per the germline V gene, CDR1 is LNHDA and CDR2 is SQIVND (reference sequence). This CDR3 spans 12 amino acids. V lost 4 bases to trimming and J lost 8 bases, with 11 bases between them.

The chain employs TRBV12-3 or TRBV12-4 and TRBJ2-7, with TRBD1 identical over 9 bases. V trimming: 5 bases; J trimming: 5 bases; junction bases outside the gene matches: 4. The CDR3 spans 13 residues. CDR3 nucleotide sequence: TGTGCCAGCAGTCTGGACAGGGGTGACGAGCAGTACTTC. This sequence encodes CASSLDRGDEQYF.

This rearrangement joins TRBV20-1 to TRBJ2-7, with D unresolved. The CDR3 covers 14 residues. V was pared by 1 base and J by 1 base, with 11 bases between. Germline V gives CDR1 DFQATT, CDR2 SNEGSKA (reference sequence). CDR3 residues: CSARAQGPSYEQYF. CDR3 DNA: TGCAGTGCTAGAGCCCAAGGGCCTTCCTACGAGCAGTACTTC.

The chain combines TRBV5-6 with TRBJ2-1; the D gene could be TRBD1 or TRBD2 (7 bases each). The V and J ends lost 4 bases and 0 bases respectively, with 20 bases between them. The CDR3 extends over 18 amino acids. Per germline, CDR1 SGHDT and CDR2 YYEEEE. The CDR3 bases are TGTGCCAGCAGCCCCAGCCGGACAGGCGGGAGCTCCTACAATGAGCAGTTCTTC. The encoded protein is CASSPSRTGGSSYNEQFF.

This chain connects TRBV7-2 to TRBJ2-7, with 10 positions matching TRBD1. CDR1 is SGHTA, CDR2 FQGNSA, per germline. V shed 6 bases and J 3 bases; nucleotides not matched to a gene: 8. This CDR3 has 15 amino acids. The DNA of the CDR3 is TGTGCCAGCAGTTCCGGACAGGGGGTTTTCTACGAGCAGTACTTC. Its translation is CASSSGQGVFYEQYF.

The sample holds a few counts of this clonotype. This chain connects TRBV7-2 to TRBJ2-7; D call uncertain. The CDR3 sequence is 15 residues long. V was clipped by 4 bases and J by 0 bases, with 13 bases between them. The germline V gene encodes CDR1 SGHTA and CDR2 FQGNSA. This CDR3 reads CASSWGLVNSYEQYF. The CDR3 nucleotides are TGTGCCAGCAGCTGGGGTTTGGTTAACTCCTACGAGCAGTACTTC.